Each of the 20 T cell receptor beta chains below was sequenced from the same sample in a study of radiation and T cells in renal cell carcinoma. The time point is: blood 2 weeks post-SBRT. Treatment given: 15 Gy SBRT to primary tumor, nephrectomy 4 weeks later. The data were produced by immunoSEQ multiplex PCR, yet TCRdb's version contains in-frame clones alone and is incomplete. The sample lists tens of thousands of clones, around three quarters occurring once. The sample here was blood, taken from a patient whose treatment included radiotherapy and nephrectomy. All receptors come from a man aged 55 to 70 with renal cell carcinoma.

This chain joins TRBV19 and TRBJ2-5; 9 nucleotides line up with TRBD2. The CDR3 covers 15 residues. Germline V CDR1 and CDR2: LNHDA, SQIVND (reference sequence). J gave up 5 bases and V 9 bases, and 13 bases lay outside the gene matches. DNA of the CDR3: TGTGCCAGCTCCCCAGGGCTAGCGGGGTCGGAGACCCAGTACTTC. Its translation: CASSPGLAGSETQYF.

This chain uses TRBV11-3 with TRBJ1-1; 10 positions agree with TRBD1. From germline, CDR1 is SGHNT and CDR2 YENEEA. V shed 5 bases, J shed 10 bases, and the junction held 13 bases outside the gene matches. The CDR3 contains 15 residues. CDR3 loop: CASSPPGRQGARAFF. In DNA, the CDR3 is TGTGCCAGCAGCCCCCCAGGACGACAGGGGGCGAGAGCTTTCTTT.

This chain connects TRBV6-5 to TRBJ2-7; unclear D gene. Trimming left V 0 bases short and J 1 base short, with 7 bases between. The CDR3 consists of 14 residues. Germline CDR1 MNHEY, CDR2 SVGAGI. CDR3 residues: CASSYSVSSYEQYF. The CDR3 DNA reads TGTGCCAGCAGTTACTCGGTGTCGTCCTACGAGCAGTACTTC.

The chain links TRBV5-5 to TRBJ1-2; D not resolved. The CDR3 sequence is 15 residues long. Germline CDR1 is SGHKS and CDR2 is YYEKEE (reference sequence). V lost 3 bases, J lost 2 bases, and 14 bases lay in between. CDR3 sequence reads: CASSSHLTENYGYTF. CDR3 sequence (DNA): TGTGCCAGCAGCTCCCACCTGACGGAGAACTATGGCTACACCTTC.

The genes are TRBV7-3 and TRBJ2-1, with D hard to call. The CDR3 is 15 amino acids. Germline V gene lookup returns CDR1 SGHTA and CDR2 FQGTGA. Trimming pared 4 bases from V and 1 base from J, leaving 11 bases between. Here the CDR3 reads CASSSSLGSYNEQFF. In nucleotides, the CDR3 is TGTGCCAGCAGCTCGTCTCTGGGGTCCTACAATGAGCAGTTCTTC.

J is TRBJ2-3 and V is TRBV7-9; 11 nucleotides match TRBD2. Germline CDR1 is SEHNR and CDR2 is FQNEAQ (reference sequence). The CDR3 covers 16 residues. After removal of 6 bases from V and 2 bases from J, the junction contained 7 bases not matched to a gene. The CDR3 protein is CASSFSGRDVTDTQYF. The CDR3 coding sequence is TGTGCCAGCAGTTTTAGCGGGAGGGATGTCACAGATACGCAGTATTTT.

The chain carries TRBV15 and TRBJ1-3; unclear D gene. Germline V lookup: CDR1 LNHNV, CDR2 YYDKDF (reference sequence). The CDR3 consists of 14 residues. Trimming took 4 bases from V and 4 from J, leaving 11 bases between them. The CDR3: CATSNPREGNTIYF. The CDR3 DNA reads as TGTGCCACCAGCAACCCTCGGGAGGGAAACACCATATATTTT. Full variable domain (missing parts from reference TRBV15 and TRBJ1-3): DAMVIQNPRYQVTQFGKPVTLSCSQTLNHNVMYWYQQKSSQAPKLLFHYYDKDFNNEADTPDNFQSRRPNTSFCFLDIRSPGLGDTAMYLCATSNPREGNTIYFGEGSWLTVV.

J is TRBJ1-1 and V is TRBV19, with TRBD1 as a possible D gene (5 bases). The CDR3 length is 12 residues. Trimming pared 1 base from V and 11 bases from J, leaving 11 bases between. The germline V gene has CDR1 LNHDA and CDR2 SQIVND (reference sequence). Here the CDR3 DNA reads TGTGCCAGTAGTATAGGGGGCCAGAAGGCTTTCTTT. It codes for CASSIGGQKAFF.

The V gene is TRBV10-1, the J gene TRBJ2-3, with a possible D match to TRBD2 (6 bases). The germline gives CDR1 WNHNN, CDR2 SYGVQD (reference sequence). This CDR3 is 15 amino acids long. V was shortened by 3 bases and J by 2 bases, with 12 bases between the two germline ends. CDR3 in amino acids: CASSDAGPFTDTQYF. CDR3 coding DNA: TGCGCCAGCAGTGACGCGGGACCCTTCACAGATACGCAGTATTTT.

This sequence joins TRBV29-1 and TRBJ2-1; 8 bases match TRBD2. This CDR3 comprises 17 residues. The germline V gene has CDR1 SQVTM and CDR2 ANQGSEA. J gave up 7 bases and V 1 base, and 15 bases lay outside the gene matches. The CDR3 here is CSVEGEQEGLGGNEQFF. CDR3 coding DNA: TGCAGCGTTGAAGGGGAGCAGGAGGGACTAGGTGGAAATGAGCAGTTCTTC.

V and J are TRBV11-3 and TRBJ2-1; no clear D. The V and J ends lost 1 base and 7 bases respectively, with 8 bases between them. The germline V gene encodes CDR1 SGHNT and CDR2 YENEEA. CDR3 length: 13 amino acids. CDR3 region: CASSLVGENEQFF. CDR3 DNA sequence: TGTGCCAGCAGCTTAGTAGGAGAGAATGAGCAGTTCTTC.

The gene calls are TRBV7-9 and TRBJ2-1, with D hard to call. CDR1 SEHNR and CDR2 FQNEAQ come from the germline V gene (reference sequence). V was shortened by 1 base and J by 5 bases, with 9 bases between the two germline ends. The CDR3 is 14 amino acids. CDR3 residues: CASSLVVANNEQFF. CDR3 in DNA: TGTGCCAGCAGCTTAGTAGTGGCTAACAATGAGCAGTTCTTC.

This clone appeared a single time. The chain links TRBV25-1 to TRBJ1-2; D is possibly TRBD1 (6 bases). Germline V gene sequence: CDR1 MGHDK, CDR2 SYGVNS. CDR3 length equals 13 residues. Trimming shortened V by 10 bases and J by 8 bases, and 20 bases separated the two germline ends. In nucleotides, the CDR3 is TGTGCCACCTCCCCTTGGGGGCTGGGGGGCTACACCTTC. Translation gives CATSPWGLGGYTF.

The rearrangement links TRBV5-1 to TRBJ1-1, with D possibly being TRBD1 (5 bases). The CDR3 is 16 residues long. V was shortened by 5 bases and J by 3 bases, with 20 bases between the two germline ends. The germline CDR1 and CDR2 sequences are SGHRS and YFSETQ. For the CDR3, the DNA is TGCGCCAGCAGACCCCAGACCGGGGGAGTTGACACTGAAGCTTTCTTT. Protein: CASRPQTGGVDTEAFF.

This chain connects TRBV13 to TRBJ2-3, with D perhaps TRBD2 (5 bases). The CDR3 sequence is 12 residues long. Germline assignment: CDR1 PRHDT and CDR2 FYEKMQ (reference sequence). The V gene lost 0 bases and the J gene lost 10 bases, with 8 bases spanning the gap. CDR3 in amino acids: CASSLGGEPQYF. The CDR3 DNA reads as TGTGCCAGCAGCTTAGGCGGGGAGCCGCAGTATTTT.

V usage is TRBV7-9 and J usage is TRBJ1-2; D gene unclear. This CDR3 spans 14 amino acids. CDR1 and CDR2 (germline): SEHNR, FQNEAQ (reference sequence). The V and J ends lost 0 bases and 10 bases respectively, with 15 bases between them. CDR3 region: CASSLAAATSLYTF. The CDR3 DNA is TGTGCCAGCAGCTTAGCAGCCGCGACGTCCCTCTACACCTTC. The whole variable domain, remainder taken from reference TRBV7-9 and TRBJ1-2, is DTGVSQNPRHKITKRGQNVTFRCDPISEHNRLYWYRQTLGQGPEFLTYFQNEAQLEKSRLLSDRFSAERPKGSFSTLEIQRTEQGDSAMYLCASSLAAATSLYTFGSGTRLTVV.

The rearrangement links TRBV7-9 to TRBJ2-7; tentatively, D is TRBD1 (5 bases). Germline CDR1 SEHNR, CDR2 FQNEAQ (reference sequence). V lost 5 bases to trimming and J lost 2 bases, with 13 bases between them. The CDR3 runs to 14 residues. The CDR3 nucleotides read TGTGCCAGCAGCAAGGAGACAGTCCCCTACGAGCAGTACGTC. The encoded protein is CASSKETVPYEQYV.

This sequence joins TRBV29-1 and TRBJ2-2; 8 nucleotides line up with TRBD1. This CDR3 has 16 residues. From germline, CDR1 is SQVTM and CDR2 ANQGSEA. V lost 0 bases and J lost 3; bases outside the gene matches: 6. CDR3 in amino acids: CSVEDTGTGYTGELFF. CDR3 sequence (DNA): TGCAGCGTTGAAGATACAGGGACAGGATACACCGGGGAGCTGTTTTTT.

The rearrangement links TRBV2 to TRBJ2-7, with a weak D call TRBD2 (5 bases). The CDR3 sequence is 12 residues long. Trimming shortened V by 2 bases and J by 7 bases, and 9 bases separated the two germline ends. Looked up from germline, CDR1 is SNHLY and CDR2 is FYNNEI. The CDR3 reads CASSESRREQYV. The CDR3 DNA sequence: TGTGCCAGCAGTGAAAGTAGGAGGGAGCAGTACGTC.

The CDR3 region is CASSSTGQGSGGYTF. Here the CDR3 DNA reads TGCGCCAGCAGCTCTACGGGACAGGGGTCGGGTGGCTACACCTTC. V and J are TRBV5-1 and TRBJ1-2, with 10 bases aligning to TRBD1. This CDR3 is built from 15 residues. Germline V gene lookup returns CDR1 SGHRS and CDR2 YFSETQ. The ends lost 3 bases at V and 7 bases at J; junction bases unmatched: 9.